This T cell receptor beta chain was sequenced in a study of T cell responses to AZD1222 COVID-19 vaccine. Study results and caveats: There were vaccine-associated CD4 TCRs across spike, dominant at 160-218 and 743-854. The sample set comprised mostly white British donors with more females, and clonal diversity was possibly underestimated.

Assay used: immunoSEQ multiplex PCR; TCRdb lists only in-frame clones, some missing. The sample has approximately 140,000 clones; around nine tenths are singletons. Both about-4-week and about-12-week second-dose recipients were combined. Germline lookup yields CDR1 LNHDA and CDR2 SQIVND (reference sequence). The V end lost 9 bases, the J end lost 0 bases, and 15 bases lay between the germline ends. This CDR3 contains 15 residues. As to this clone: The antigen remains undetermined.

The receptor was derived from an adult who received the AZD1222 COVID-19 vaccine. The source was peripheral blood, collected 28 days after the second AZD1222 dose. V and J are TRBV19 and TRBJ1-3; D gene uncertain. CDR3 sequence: CASSMGSNSGNTIYF. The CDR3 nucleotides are TGTGCCAGCTCAATGGGGTCCAACTCTGGAAACACCATATATTTT.